This T cell receptor beta chain was recovered during a study of T cells in Graves' hyperthyroidism and ophthalmopathy. V lost 3 bases and J lost 0, with 5 bases in between. The germline gives CDR1 LNHNV, CDR2 YYDKDF (reference sequence). The CDR3 is 13 amino acids. What was amplified from RNA transcripts were TCR beta CDR3 regions. The TCR CDR3 was amplified in a first-round RT-PCR using the HTBI primer set. TCRdb analysed the multiplex PCR reads with MiXCR anew, one entry per CDR3 protein. The profile shows about 610,000 distinct CDR3 sequences, about 14% of them singletons. Sequenced sample: blood. This clonotype was sampled from a middle-aged woman with Graves' ophthalmopathy. This sequence joins TRBV15 and TRBJ1-1, with D hard to call. The CDR3 coding sequence is TGTGCCACCAGCAGCGAAATGAACACTGAAGCTTTCTTT. It translates to CATSSEMNTEAFF.